This T cell receptor beta chain was identified in a study of blood T cell repertoires in COVID-19. Study context: Samples of COVID-19 (acute and convalescent) were obtained from the United States, Italy and Spain.

The CDR3 extends over 15 amino acids. V was trimmed by 6 bases and J by 0 bases, leaving 12 bases between them. CDR1 and CDR2 (germline): LNHNV, YYDKDF (reference sequence). Clones were sequenced by immunoSEQ multiplex PCR, and TCRdb holds only the in-frame ones, with some missing. The top ten hold roughly 3.6% of the sample, which has roughly 250,000 clones, 70% to 90% seen once. Sequenced input: peripheral blood. The source is a woman aged 35 to 49 with acute or convalescent COVID-19. The chain recombines TRBV15 with TRBJ1-3; D remains ambiguous. The CDR3 region has the DNA TGTGCCACCAGAAATTCCGGGAGCTCTGGAAACACCATATATTTT. Encoded protein: CATRNSGSSGNTIYF. Based on the CDR3 plus reference TRBV15 and TRBJ1-3, the full variable domain is DAMVIQNPRYQVTQFGKPVTLSCSQTLNHNVMYWYQQKSSQAPKLLFHYYDKDFNNEADTPDNFQSRRPNTSFCFLDIRSPGLGDTAMYLCATRNSGSSGNTIYFGEGSWLTVV.